Following are 3 T cell receptor beta chains from one sample sequenced in a study of T cell repertoires in cytomegalovirus infection. TCRdb ran MiXCR on the reads and lists one entry per CDR3 protein. The sample has fewer than 550,000 distinct CDR3 sequences, about 15% seen once. Sequencing was done on a sample of CD8+ T cells from PBMCs. All receptors come from a human donor in good health (CMV status not recorded). Some clones in this sample may be carry-over from other donors' samples.

In this sample, this clonotype turned up a few times. The V and J genes are TRBV20-1 and TRBJ2-7; D not certain. The CDR3 contains 14 residues. Germline V gene data show CDR1 as DFQATT and CDR2 as SNEGSKA (reference sequence). Trimming stripped 0 bases from V and 2 bases from J, with 11 bases between. CDR3 residues: CSARDLWTTYEQYF. CDR3 coding DNA: TGCAGTGCTAGAGATTTATGGACCACCTACGAGCAGTACTTC.

This clonotype was counted at least ten times. This chain uses TRBV27 with TRBJ1-4, with 7 bases fitting TRBD1. The CDR3 totals 15 residues. Per the germline V gene, CDR1 is MNHEY and CDR2 is SMNVEV (reference sequence). Losses at the gene ends were 6 bases for V and 2 bases for J; bases not matched to a gene: 6. The CDR3 is CASRLMTGTNEKLFF. The CDR3 DNA sequence: TGTGCCAGCAGACTTATGACAGGGACTAATGAAAAACTGTTTTTT.

On this clonotype: A read error may explain this, as a much larger clone is one base away. The rearrangement joins TRBV24-1 to TRBJ1-5, with D unclear. The length of the CDR3 is 14 residues. Germline V lookup: CDR1 KGHDR, CDR2 SFDVKD. The CDR3 spells CATSDSGWDQPHHF. CDR3 DNA: TGTGCCACCAGTGATTCGGGGTGGGATCAGCCCCACCATTTT.